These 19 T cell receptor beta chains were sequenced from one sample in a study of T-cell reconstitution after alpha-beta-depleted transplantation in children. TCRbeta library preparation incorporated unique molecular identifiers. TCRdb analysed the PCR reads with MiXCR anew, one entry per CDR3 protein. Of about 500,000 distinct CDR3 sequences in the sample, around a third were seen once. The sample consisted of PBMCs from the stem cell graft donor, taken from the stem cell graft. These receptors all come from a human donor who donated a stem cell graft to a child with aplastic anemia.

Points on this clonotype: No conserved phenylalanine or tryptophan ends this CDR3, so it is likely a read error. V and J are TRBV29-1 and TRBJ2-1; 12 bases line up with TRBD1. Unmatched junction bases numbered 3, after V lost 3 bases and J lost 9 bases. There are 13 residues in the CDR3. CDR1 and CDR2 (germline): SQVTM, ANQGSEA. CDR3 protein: CSVDGTGGIEQFL. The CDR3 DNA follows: TGCAGCGTTGATGGGACAGGGGGCATTGAGCAGTTCTTG.

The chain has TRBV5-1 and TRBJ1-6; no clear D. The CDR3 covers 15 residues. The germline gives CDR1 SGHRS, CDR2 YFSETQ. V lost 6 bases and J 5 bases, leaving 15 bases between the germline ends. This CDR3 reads CASKTDGVNNSPLHF. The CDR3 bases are TGCGCCAGCAAAACCGACGGAGTTAATAATTCACCCCTCCACTTT.

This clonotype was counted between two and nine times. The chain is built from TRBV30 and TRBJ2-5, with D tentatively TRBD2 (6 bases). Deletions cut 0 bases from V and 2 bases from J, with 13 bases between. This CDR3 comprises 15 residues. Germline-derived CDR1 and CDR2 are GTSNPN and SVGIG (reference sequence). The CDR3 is CAWSVGGFAQETQYF. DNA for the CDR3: TGTGCCTGGAGTGTTGGGGGGTTTGCGCAAGAGACCCAGTACTTC. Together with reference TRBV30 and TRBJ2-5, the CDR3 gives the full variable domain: SQTIHQWPATLVQPVGSPLSLECTVEGTSNPNLYWYRQAAGRGLQLLFYSVGIGQISSEVPQNLSASRPQDRQFILSSKKLLLSDSGFYLCAWSVGGFAQETQYFGPGTRLLVL.

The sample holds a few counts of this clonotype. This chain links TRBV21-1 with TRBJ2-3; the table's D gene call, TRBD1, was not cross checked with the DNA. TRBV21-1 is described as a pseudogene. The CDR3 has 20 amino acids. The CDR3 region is CASSKGGAGGHGRSTDTQYF. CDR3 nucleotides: TGTGCCAGCAGCAAAGGGGGGGCAGGGGGCCACGGGAGGAGCACAGATACGCAGTATTTT.

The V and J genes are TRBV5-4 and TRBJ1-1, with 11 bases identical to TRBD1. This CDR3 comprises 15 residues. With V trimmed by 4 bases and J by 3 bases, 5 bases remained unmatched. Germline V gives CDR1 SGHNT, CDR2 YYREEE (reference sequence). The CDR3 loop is CASSGTGQGDTEAFF. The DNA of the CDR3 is TGTGCCAGCAGCGGGACGGGACAGGGGGACACTGAAGCTTTCTTT.

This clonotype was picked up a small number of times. The CDR3 sequence is CASSAGTSLETQYF. In DNA form, the CDR3 reads TGTGCCAGCAGCGCCGGGACTAGTTTGGAGACCCAGTACTTC. This chain joins TRBV6-1 and TRBJ2-5; 8 bases are shared with TRBD2. Germline V gives CDR1 MNHNS, CDR2 SASEGT. This CDR3 spans 14 amino acids. The ends lost 6 bases at V and 5 bases at J; junction bases unmatched: 8.

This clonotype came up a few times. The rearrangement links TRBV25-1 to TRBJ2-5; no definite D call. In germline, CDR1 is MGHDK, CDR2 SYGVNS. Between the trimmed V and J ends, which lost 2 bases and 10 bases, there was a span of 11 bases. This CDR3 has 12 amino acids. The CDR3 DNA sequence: TGTGCCAGCAGTGAAATTAGGAAGGGCCAGTACTTC. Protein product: CASSEIRKGQYF.

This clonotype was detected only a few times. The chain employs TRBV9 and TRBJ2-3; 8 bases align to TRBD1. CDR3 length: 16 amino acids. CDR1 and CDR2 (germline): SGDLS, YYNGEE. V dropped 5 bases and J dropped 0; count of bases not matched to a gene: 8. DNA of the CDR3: TGTGCCAGCAGTTACTTCCGGGACAGGAGCACAGATACGCAGTATTTT. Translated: CASSYFRDRSTDTQYF.

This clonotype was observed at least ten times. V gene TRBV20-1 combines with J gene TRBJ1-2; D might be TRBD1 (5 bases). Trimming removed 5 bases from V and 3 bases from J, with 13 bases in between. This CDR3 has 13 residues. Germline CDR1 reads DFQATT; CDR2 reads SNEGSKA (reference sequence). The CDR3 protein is CSARGVFDYGYTF. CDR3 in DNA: TGCAGTGCTCGAGGGGTATTTGACTATGGCTACACCTTC.

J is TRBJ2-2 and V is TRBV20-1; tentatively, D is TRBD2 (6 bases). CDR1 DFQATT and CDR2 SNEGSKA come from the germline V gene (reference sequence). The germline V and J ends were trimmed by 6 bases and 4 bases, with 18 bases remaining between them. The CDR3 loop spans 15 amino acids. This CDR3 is CSAFMGGGFTGELFF. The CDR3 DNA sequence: TGCAGTGCCTTCATGGGGGGAGGTTTCACCGGGGAGCTGTTTTTT.

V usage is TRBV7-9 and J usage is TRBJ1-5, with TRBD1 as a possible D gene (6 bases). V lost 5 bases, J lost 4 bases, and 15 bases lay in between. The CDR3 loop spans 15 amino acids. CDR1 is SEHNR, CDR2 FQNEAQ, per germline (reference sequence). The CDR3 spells CASSATGSKNQPQHF. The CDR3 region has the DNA TGTGCCAGCAGCGCGACAGGTTCAAAGAATCAGCCCCAGCATTTT.

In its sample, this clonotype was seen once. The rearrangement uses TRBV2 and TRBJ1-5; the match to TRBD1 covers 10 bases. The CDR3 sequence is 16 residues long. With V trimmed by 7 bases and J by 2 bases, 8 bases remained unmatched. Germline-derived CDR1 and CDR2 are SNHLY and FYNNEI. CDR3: CASTRQGAYGNQPQHF. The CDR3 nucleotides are TGTGCCAGCACTCGACAGGGGGCATACGGCAATCAGCCCCAGCATTTT.

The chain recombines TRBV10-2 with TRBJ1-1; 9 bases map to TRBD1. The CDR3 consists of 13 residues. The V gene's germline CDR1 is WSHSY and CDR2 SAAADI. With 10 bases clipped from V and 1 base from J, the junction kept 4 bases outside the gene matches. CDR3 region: CAIQGAKNTEAFF. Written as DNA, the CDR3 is TGCGCCATACAGGGGGCGAAGAACACTGAAGCTTTCTTT.

The CDR3 DNA reads TGTGCCAGCAGCCAGGGACAGGGCATGGGTGGCTACACCTTC. This sequence encodes CASSQGQGMGGYTF. V and J are TRBV7-2 and TRBJ1-2; 9 nucleotides line up with TRBD1. The CDR3 consists of 14 residues. Germline CDR1 is SGHTA and CDR2 is FQGNSA. V lost 5 bases and J lost 7; bases outside the gene matches: 8.

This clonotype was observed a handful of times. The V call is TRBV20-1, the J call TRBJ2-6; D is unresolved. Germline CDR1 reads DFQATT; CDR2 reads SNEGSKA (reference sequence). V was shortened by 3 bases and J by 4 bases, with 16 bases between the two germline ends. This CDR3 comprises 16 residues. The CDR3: CSASLPWFPGANVLTF. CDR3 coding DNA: TGCAGTGCTAGTTTACCCTGGTTCCCCGGGGCCAACGTCCTGACTTTC.

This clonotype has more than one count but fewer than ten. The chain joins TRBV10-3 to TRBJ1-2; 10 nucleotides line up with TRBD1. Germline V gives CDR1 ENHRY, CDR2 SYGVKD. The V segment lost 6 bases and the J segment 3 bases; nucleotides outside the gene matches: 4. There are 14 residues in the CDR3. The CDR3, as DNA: TGTGCCATCAGGCGGGACAGGGGAGACTATGGCTACACCTTC. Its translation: CAIRRDRGDYGYTF.

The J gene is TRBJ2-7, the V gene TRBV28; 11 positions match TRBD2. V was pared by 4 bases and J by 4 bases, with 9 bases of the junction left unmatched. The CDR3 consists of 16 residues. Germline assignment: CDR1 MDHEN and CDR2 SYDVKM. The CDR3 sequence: CASSSPLAGGPYEQYV. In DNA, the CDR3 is TGTGCCAGCAGTTCCCCCTTAGCGGGAGGGCCGTACGAGCAGTACGTC.

The CDR3 here is CSAYGTSWRDEQFF. CDR3 DNA: TGCAGTGCGTACGGGACTAGCTGGCGTGATGAGCAGTTCTTC. The V gene is TRBV20-1, the J gene TRBJ2-1, with 9 positions matching TRBD2. J was trimmed by 8 bases and V by 6 bases; bases with no gene match: 11. The germline CDR1 and CDR2 sequences are DFQATT and SNEGSKA (reference sequence). CDR3 length: 14 amino acids.

CDR3 nucleotide sequence: TGTGCCAGTTCCGGACGTAGCTCTGGGGCCAACGTCCTGACTTTC. It is translated as CASSGRSSGANVLTF. This chain uses TRBV12-3 or TRBV12-4 with TRBJ2-6; D gene uncertain. Trimming cost V 9 bases and J 0 bases, with 12 bases left between them. This CDR3 has 15 residues.